This T cell receptor beta chain was sequenced in a study of prognosis after radiotherapy for stage I lung cancer. Study context: In 3 to 5 fractions, radiotherapy was administered as SBRT with a biologically effective dose of at least 100 Gy.

This clonotype was found many times. Its antigen remains unidentified. Genomic DNA provided the template from which TCR beta CDR3 was amplified by two-round multiplex PCR. Individual primers that were specific to each TRBV and TRBJ gene served in first-round PCR. Universal primers primed the second round of PCR. TCRdb recomputed calls from the multiplex PCR reads with MiXCR, one row per CDR3 protein. This repertoire shows about 34,000 distinct CDR3 sequences, 25% to 40% found once; its top ten account for roughly 27%. Looked up from germline, CDR1 is SGHRS and CDR2 is YFSETQ. The CDR3 extends over 15 amino acids. V was pared by 2 bases and J by 0 bases, with 2 bases of the junction left unmatched. Whole-study findings and limits: Lower post-radiation Shannon entropy was seen in patients who went on to develop distant metastases. Unique TCR clone counts were lower following stereotactic body radiation therapy (median roughly 9,300 versus 7,200).

The sequence was obtained from a donor over 45 with non-small cell lung cancer. Sample: PBMCs, taken before or after stereotactic body radiation therapy (not recorded which). The gene calls are TRBV5-1 and TRBJ1-5; 7 bases are shared with TRBD1. The CDR3 reads CASSFGTDSNQPQHF. As DNA, the CDR3 is TGCGCCAGCAGCTTCGGGACAGATAGCAATCAGCCCCAGCATTTT.